This TCR beta chain originates from a study of shared clonotypes between healthy human individuals. CD45RO-negative cells were positively selected for CCR7, leaving out terminally differentiated effector memory CD45RA+ cells. Germline V gene data show CDR1 as MNHEY and CDR2 as SMNVEV (reference sequence). V shed 0 bases and J shed 2 bases, with 11 bases lying between them. This CDR3 is built from 16 residues. The repertoire was sequenced with immunoSEQ multiplex PCR; TCRdb's copy has only in-frame clones and lacks some. This sample carries roughly 2.1 million clones, 85% to 95% of them seen once, and the ten largest clones take about 1.8%.

Sequenced: naive CD8+ T cells from PBMCs. The receptor was isolated from a man younger than 35 in good health. Some clones in this sample may be carry-over from other donors' samples. The chain employs TRBV27 and TRBJ1-5, with D possibly matching TRBD1 (5 bases). The CDR3 sequence: CASSLSMGGGNQPQHF. CDR3 DNA sequence: TGTGCCAGCAGTTTATCGATGGGGGGTGGCAATCAGCCCCAGCATTTT.